This T cell receptor beta chain was obtained from a study of T cells expressing NK-cell markers (dated by TCRdb to the early 2020s). Study-level background: TCR beta-chain repertoires were profiled in sorted CD3+CD56+NKG2C+, CD3+CD56+NKG2C- and CD3+CD56-NKG2C+ T-cell subsets from fewer than 10 donors. Among the eight sequenced donors, only one was HCMV-seronegative, while the other seven were HCMV-seropositive. All eight donors whose samples were sequenced were randomly selected healthy volunteers, three of them men and five women. Illumina HiSeq 2000/2500, MiSeq or NextSeq was used to sequence libraries as 2 x 150 bp reads.

The CDR1 and CDR2 encoded by the germline V gene are SGHVS and FQNEAQ. Taken from cysteine to phenylalanine, the CDR3 has 14 residues. No DNA accompanies this entry. TCRdb records Illumina HiSeq 2000 as the sequencer. TCR beta cDNA libraries were made by 5'RACE template switching that added a universal primer site and unique molecular identifiers. Synthesis of cDNA was primed from the TCR beta constant segment and was followed by two consecutive PCR amplification steps. As for the original processing: Reads were demultiplexed and grouped by UMI with MIGEC, and clonotypes were assembled and quantified with MiTCR. Only TCR cDNA sequences supported by at least two reads were kept to exclude erroneous sequences. The tcR package was used for downstream repertoire analysis, and clonotypes were matched across fractions by CDR3 nucleotide sequence plus V segment. VDJmatch was used to annotate antigen specificity against VDJdb, with one amino acid substitution allowed in CDR3. TCRdb reprocessed the reads and provides one entry for every CDR3 protein sequence; no DNA is given. The V and J calls here are based on TCRdb, not the publication. This sample's listing comprises roughly 420,000 distinct CDR3 sequences. Together, the top ten hold 7.3% of the sample.

Study-wide findings and limitations: Whether the expanded NKG2C-expressing T cell clones were specific for HCMV antigens remained unclear. In six donors, the dominant CD3+CD56+NKG2C+ clonotypes ranked among the top 10 CD8+ clonotypes, making up about 1.0-8% of CD8+ T cells. Those dominant clonotypes were again the most abundant among CD3+CD56-NKG2C+ cells in a handful of donors, at about 25-65%.

Notes on this clonotype: Its binding antigen is unknown.

HCMV serostatus was determined by detecting HCMV-specific IgG in serum with a commercial ELISA kit. Peripheral blood mononuclear cells were isolated from blood by Ficoll density gradient centrifugation. The chain was built from TRBV7-8 and TRBJ2-1; TCRdb names TRBD2, which stays unverified in the absence of DNA. The sequence came from a woman between 18 and 70 years old in good health. The source material was blood T cells: a sorted CD56 or NKG2C T cell subset, CD4+ or CD8+ T cells, or bulk PBMC T cells (not recorded which). The CDR3 region has the sequence CASSLNSGINEQFF.